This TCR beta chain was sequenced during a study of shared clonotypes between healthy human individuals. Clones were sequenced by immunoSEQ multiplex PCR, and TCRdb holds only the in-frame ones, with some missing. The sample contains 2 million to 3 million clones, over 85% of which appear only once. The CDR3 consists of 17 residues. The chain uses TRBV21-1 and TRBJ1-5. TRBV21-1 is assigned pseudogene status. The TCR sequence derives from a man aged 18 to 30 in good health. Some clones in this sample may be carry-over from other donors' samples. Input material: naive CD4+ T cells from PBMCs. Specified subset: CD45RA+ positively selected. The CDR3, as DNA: TGTGCCAGCAGGACCCTAATACGGGGGCGATTGAATCAGCCCCAGCATTTT. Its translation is CASRTLIRGRLNQPQHF.